What follows are 11 T cell receptor beta chains derived from one specimen sequenced in a study of vaccination effects on CD4 cells after COVID-19. Some clones are missing from TCRdb's copy, which holds only in-frame ones; the method was immunoSEQ multiplex PCR. This sample has over 45,000 clones, with 70% to 80% found just once. Their target antigens are unknown. The culture ran for around ten days before CD4+ T cells were isolated. The source material was CD4+ T cells from PBMCs cultured without peptide, sampled before COVID-19 vaccination. The receptor set was obtained from a human donor who received a COVID-19 vaccine.

This clone was seen only a few times. The chain recombines TRBV10-1 with TRBJ2-1; D not certain. Germline V gene lookup returns CDR1 WNHNN and CDR2 SYGVQD (reference sequence). Trimming cost V 2 bases and J 4 bases, with 15 bases left between them. The CDR3 has 16 amino acids. CDR3 sequence reads: CASSERREGLYNEQFF. The CDR3 nucleotides are TGCGCCAGCAGTGAGCGACGCGAAGGATTGTACAATGAGCAGTTCTTC.

The chain is built from TRBV6-6 and TRBJ2-7, with TRBD1 as a possible D gene (6 bases). Germline assignment: CDR1 MNHNY and CDR2 SVGAGI (reference sequence). This CDR3 has 14 amino acids. V dropped 5 bases and J dropped 3 bases, with 14 bases sitting between them. CDR3 in DNA: TGTGCCAGCAGTAGAGAGGGGACAAACTACGAGCAGTACGTC. Translated, it gives CASSREGTNYEQYV.

As concerns this clone: The same CDR3 also results from other DNA sequences found in this sample. The chain recombines TRBV30 with TRBJ2-3; TRBD2 matches at 7 bases. The length of the CDR3 is 14 residues. Trimming took 1 base from V and 2 from J; bases not matched to a gene: 3. In germline, CDR1 is GTSNPN, CDR2 SVGIG (reference sequence). The CDR3: CAWSAGGSTDTQYF. As DNA, the CDR3 is TGTGCCTGGAGTGCGGGGGGATCCACAGATACGCAGTATTTT.

The rearrangement links TRBV30 to TRBJ1-2; D unclear. The CDR3 covers 15 residues. Germline loops: CDR1 GTSNPN, CDR2 SVGIG (reference sequence). The V gene lost 0 bases and the J gene lost 0 bases, with 11 bases spanning the gap. CDR3 region: CAWSVLRQANYGYTF. For the CDR3, the DNA is TGTGCCTGGAGTGTATTGCGGCAGGCTAACTATGGCTACACCTTC.

The genes are TRBV7-9 and TRBJ1-2; possible D gene TRBD1, 6 bases. V dropped 1 base and J dropped 3 bases, with 9 bases sitting between them. The CDR3 loop spans 14 amino acids. Looked up from germline, CDR1 is SEHNR and CDR2 is FQNEAQ (reference sequence). The CDR3 DNA reads TGTGCCAGCAGCTTAGGGCAGGGGCACTATGGCTACACCTTC. Its protein product is CASSLGQGHYGYTF.

The chain carries TRBV28 and TRBJ2-7; D gene ambiguous. CDR1 MDHEN and CDR2 SYDVKM come from the germline V gene. With 2 bases removed from V and 0 bases from J, the gap between germline ends came to 8 bases. This CDR3 is 14 amino acids long. CDR3 sequence reads: CASSLTLNSYEQYV. The CDR3 nucleotides are TGTGCCAGCAGTTTAACCCTGAACTCCTACGAGCAGTACGTC.

This chain uses TRBV28 with TRBJ1-6; D uncertain. The CDR3 covers 17 residues. Germline V gives CDR1 MDHEN, CDR2 SYDVKM. Between the trimmed V and J ends, which lost 2 bases and 0 bases, there was a span of 11 bases. The DNA of the CDR3 is TGTGCCAGCAGTTTAGGTTACAAGTTCTCCTATAATTCACCCCTCCACTTT. This encodes CASSLGYKFSYNSPLHF.

The V and J genes are TRBV19 and TRBJ1-1; TRBD1 is a possible D gene (5 bases). Germline V gene lookup returns CDR1 LNHDA and CDR2 SQIVND (reference sequence). The CDR3 spans 12 residues. Trimming took 4 bases from V and 4 from J, leaving 7 bases between them. Here the CDR3 reads CASSNTGTEAFF. DNA for the CDR3: TGTGCCAGTAGTAATACAGGCACTGAAGCTTTCTTT.

This clone has a single count. This chain connects TRBV5-1 to TRBJ2-3; no definite D call. Trimming took 1 base from V and 1 from J, leaving 13 bases between them. Germline V gives CDR1 SGHRS, CDR2 YFSETQ. The CDR3 covers 16 residues. The CDR3 region has the DNA TGCGCCAGCAGCTTGCCCAGAGCTGCAGGCACAGATACGCAGTATTTT. This gives the protein CASSLPRAAGTDTQYF.

The chain is built from TRBV2 and TRBJ2-5, with 10 bases lining up with TRBD2. Germline CDR1 SNHLY, CDR2 FYNNEI. The CDR3 totals 17 residues. Trimming took 6 bases from V and 1 from J; bases not matched to a gene: 11. This CDR3 is CASRSILWTSGQETQYF. DNA of the CDR3: TGTGCCAGCAGGTCCATCTTGTGGACTAGCGGCCAAGAGACCCAGTACTTC.

This chain connects TRBV7-2 to TRBJ2-3; 9 positions agree with TRBD1. With V trimmed by 1 base and J by 3 bases, 5 bases remained unmatched. CDR3 size: 16 residues. The germline gives CDR1 SGHTA, CDR2 FQGNSA. The CDR3 is CASSLVGTGSTDTQYF. CDR3 nucleotide sequence: TGTGCCAGCAGCTTAGTCGGGACAGGGTCGACAGATACGCAGTATTTT.